The sequence of this T cell receptor (beta chain) was determined in a study of CD8 T cells in ankylosing spondylitis. Study conclusions and caveats: Seemingly characteristic of ankylosing spondylitis blood was a TCR beta motif consisting of about 8 highly homologous variants. Reportedly, significant enrichment of disease-linked clones occurred in matched ankylosing spondylitis synovial fluid.

V dropped 6 bases and J dropped 7 bases, with 15 bases sitting between them. This CDR3 region has 14 residues. Germline values: CDR1 MNHNS, CDR2 SASEGT. TCRdb ran MiXCR on the 5' RACE reads and lists one entry per CDR3 protein. The sample contains 200,000 to 250,000 distinct CDR3 sequences, roughly 8.2% of which appear only once. This clonotype was counted ten times or more. Its antigen is still unknown. The TCR originated in a female donor with ankylosing spondylitis or in good health (not recorded which). The chain uses TRBV6-1 and TRBJ1-4; D perhaps matches TRBD1 (5 bases). Sequencing was performed on blood, either unsorted or a sorted T cell fraction (not recorded which). CDR3 region: CASRPGPRAEKLFF. CDR3 DNA: TGTGCCAGCAGGCCGGGACCCAGAGCTGAAAAACTGTTTTTT.